The 16 T cell receptor beta chains presented below share a single source sample, sequenced in a study of prognosis after radiotherapy for stage I lung cancer. From genomic DNA, TCR beta CDR3 was amplified by two-round multiplex PCR. Gene-specific TRBV and TRBJ primers were used in PCR round one. One entry per CDR3 protein results from TCRdb running MiXCR on the multiplex PCR reads. Among some 27,000 distinct CDR3 sequences, around 41% were seen once, and the ten largest hold about 32%. Sample: PBMCs, taken before or after stereotactic body radiation therapy (not recorded which). The receptor source for this set is a donor at least 50 years old with non-small cell lung cancer.

This clonotype was recorded at least ten times. The gene calls are TRBV9 and TRBJ2-5; 8 bases agree with TRBD2. The germline V gene has CDR1 SGDLS and CDR2 YYNGEE. The CDR3 is 14 amino acids. V lost 2 bases to trimming and J lost 5 bases; unmatched junction nucleotides: 5. CDR3 nucleotide sequence: TGTGCCAGCAGCGTGCTCCCTAGCGGGGAGACCCAGTACTTC. The encoded protein is CASSVLPSGETQYF.

In this sample, this clonotype turned up many times. The rearrangement joins TRBV5-4 to TRBJ1-4; 7 bases map to TRBD1. V shed 0 bases, J shed 8 bases, and the junction held 10 bases outside the gene matches. The length of the CDR3 is 16 residues. Germline values: CDR1 SGHNT, CDR2 YYREEE (reference sequence). In DNA, the CDR3 is TGTGCCAGCAGCTTGGCCCCGACAGGGAGTAAAGAAAAACTGTTTTTT. Residues: CASSLAPTGSKEKLFF.

This clonotype has a count of ten or more. The chain recombines TRBV18 with TRBJ1-1; 9 nucleotides agree with TRBD1. J gave up 11 bases and V 2 bases, and 12 bases lay outside the gene matches. CDR3 length: 15 amino acids. The V gene's germline CDR1 is KGHSH and CDR2 LQKENI. DNA for the CDR3: TGTGCCAGCTCACCATTCGGGACAGGGTCTTTCGAGGCTTTCTTT. It translates to CASSPFGTGSFEAFF.

Note on this clonotype: One junction end does not reproduce the germline sequence, and a read error may be involved. This chain links TRBV19 with TRBJ2-7; the match to TRBD2 covers 7 bases. The CDR3 consists of 13 residues. Germline values: CDR1 LNHDA, CDR2 SQIVND (reference sequence). CDR3 sequence: CATWSGVATEQYF. CDR3 bases: TGTGCCACCTGGAGCGGGGTGGCTACGGAGCAATACTTC.

This clonotype was recorded many times. The chain combines TRBV27 with TRBJ2-5; D gene unclear. The CDR3 covers 14 residues. V gave up 6 bases and J gave up 4 bases, with 15 bases separating them. CDR1 is MNHEY, CDR2 SMNVEV, per germline (reference sequence). This CDR3 is CASRYISRPETQYF. The CDR3 nucleotides are TGTGCCAGCAGATACATTTCTCGTCCAGAGACCCAGTACTTC.

The rearrangement uses TRBV27 and TRBJ2-5, with 7 bases aligning to TRBD2. The CDR3 contains 17 residues. Trimming cost V 2 bases and J 2 bases; bases outside gene matches: 11. Germline CDR1 and CDR2: MNHEY and SMNVEV (reference sequence). The CDR3 DNA sequence: TGTGCCAGCAGTTTAAGAACACATGGGGGGGGGCAAGAGACCCAGTACTTC. It codes for CASSLRTHGGGQETQYF.

This clonotype was observed at least ten times. The V gene is TRBV12-3 or TRBV12-4, the J gene TRBJ1-1; D remains unclear. Trimming took 5 bases from V and 8 from J, leaving 12 bases between them. The CDR3 sequence is 12 residues long. CDR3 nucleotides: TGTGCCAGCAGTCGCCCTCCCCTAGAAGCTTTCTTT. This codes for CASSRPPLEAFF.

This clonotype came up many times. This chain joins TRBV7-9 and TRBJ1-3; D uncertain. The CDR3 extends over 15 amino acids. V was trimmed by 6 bases and J by 0 bases, leaving 12 bases between them. CDR1 and CDR2 (germline): SEHNR, FQNEAQ (reference sequence). Here the CDR3 reads CASSPRQNSGNTIYF. CDR3 DNA sequence: TGTGCCAGCAGTCCGAGACAAAACTCTGGAAACACCATATATTTT.

This clonotype was detected only a few times. A read error may explain this, as a much larger clone is one base away. The genes are TRBV5-6 and TRBJ2-1, with a tentative D call TRBD1 (5 bases). This CDR3 has 13 residues. Germline CDR1 SGHDT, CDR2 YYEEEE. The ends were cut back, 0 bases at V and 6 bases at J, with 7 bases in the middle. The CDR3 bases are TGTGCCAGCAGCTTGGTAGGGGCCAATGAGCAGTTCTTC. Its protein is CASSLVGANEQFF.

As regards this clonotype: This is likely an artifact of a read error, given a far larger clone one base away. The chain carries TRBV6-9 and TRBJ1-5, with a weak D call TRBD1 (5 bases). The V gene lost 11 bases and the J gene lost 4 bases, with 24 bases spanning the gap. The CDR3 length is 16 residues. CDR1 and CDR2 (germline): MNHGY, SVAAGI. CDR3 DNA sequence: TGTGCCGCAGGGTGCCTCCTTGGGGACTTAAATCAGCCCCAGCATTTT. Amino acids: CAAGCLLGDLNQPQHF.

This clonotype showed up many times. The genes are TRBV28 and TRBJ1-2; the D is unclear. The CDR3 runs to 12 residues. In germline, CDR1 is MDHEN, CDR2 SYDVKM. The germline V and J ends were trimmed by 5 bases and 4 bases, with 8 bases remaining between them. The CDR3, as DNA: TGTGCCAGCAGTATTGGGCCCTATGGCTACACCTTC. It translates to CASSIGPYGYTF.

This clonotype was picked up many times. In nucleotides, the CDR3 is TGCGCCAGCAGCAGATCAGGAGAAAATCAGCCCCAGCATTTT. Translation gives CASSRSGENQPQHF. V and J are TRBV4-1 and TRBJ1-5; the D is unclear. Trimming took 5 bases from V and 4 from J, leaving 12 bases between them. The germline gives CDR1 MGHRA, CDR2 YSYEKL. The CDR3 loop spans 14 amino acids.

To note about this clonotype: A much larger clone sits a single nucleotide away, making a read error possible. The chain combines TRBV20-1 with TRBJ2-5; TRBD2 matches 7 bases. The V and J ends lost 7 bases and 5 bases, in that order; junction bases with no gene match: 10. CDR3 length equals 13 residues. CDR1 is DFQATT, CDR2 SNEGSKA, per germline (reference sequence). The CDR3 region is CSGLEGGSETQYF. In DNA form, the CDR3 reads TGCAGTGGCCTAGAGGGAGGGTCGGAGACCCAGTACTTC.

A note on this clonotype: Since a far larger clone is one base different, this is likely a read error. This chain joins TRBV7-2 and TRBJ2-3; maybe TRBD2 (10 bases). CDR3 length: 18 residues. The germline CDR1 and CDR2 sequences are SGHTA and FQGNSA. The CDR3 DNA is TGTGCCAGCAGTCCACAGGGGGCTCTAGCGGGGGCAGGAGGTACGAAGTATTTT. Its protein is CASSPQGALAGAGGTKYF. The entire variable domain, with the rest obtained from reference TRBV7-2 and TRBJ2-3, is as follows: GAGVSQSPSNKVTEKGKDVELRCDPISGHTALYWYRQSLGQGLEFLIYFQGNSAPDKSGLPSDRFSAERTGGSVSTLTIQRTQQEDSAVYLCASSPQGALAGAGGTKYFGPGTRLTVL.

To note about this clonotype: A read error is likely here: a far larger clone is one base away. Here the CDR3 reads CAGHRRVWVLRGDYEQYF. The CDR3 DNA is TGTGCCGGCCACCGTAGGGTCTGGGTACTCAGGGGAGACTACGAGCAGTACTTC. V usage is TRBV6-4 and J usage is TRBJ2-7; a possible D gene is TRBD1 (6 bases). The CDR3 has 18 amino acids. The V end was cut by 11 bases, the J end by 3 bases, with 32 bases between. Germline V gene lookup returns CDR1 MRHNA and CDR2 SNTAGT.

At least ten counts were recorded for this clonotype. The J gene is TRBJ2-7, the V gene TRBV6-1; TRBD1 matches 12 bases. This CDR3 spans 16 amino acids. With 2 bases clipped from V and 5 bases from J, the junction kept 7 bases outside the gene matches. Germline V CDR1 and CDR2: MNHNS, SASEGT. CDR3 loop: CASSEIRGQGAHEQYF. The CDR3 region has the DNA TGTGCCAGCAGTGAAATCCGGGGACAGGGGGCCCACGAGCAGTACTTC.